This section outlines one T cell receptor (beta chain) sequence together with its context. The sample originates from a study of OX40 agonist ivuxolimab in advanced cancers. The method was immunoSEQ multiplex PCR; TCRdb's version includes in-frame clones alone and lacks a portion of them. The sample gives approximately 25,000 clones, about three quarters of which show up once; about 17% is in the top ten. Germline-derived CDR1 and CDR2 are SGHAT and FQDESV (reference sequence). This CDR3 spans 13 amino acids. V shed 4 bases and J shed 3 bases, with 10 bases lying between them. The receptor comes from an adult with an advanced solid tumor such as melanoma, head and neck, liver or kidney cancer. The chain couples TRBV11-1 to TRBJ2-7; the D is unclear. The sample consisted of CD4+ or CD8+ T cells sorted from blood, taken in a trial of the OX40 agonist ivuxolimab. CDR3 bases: TGTGCCAGCAGCTCACCCGGCAGCTACGAGCAGTACTTC. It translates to CASSSPGSYEQYF.